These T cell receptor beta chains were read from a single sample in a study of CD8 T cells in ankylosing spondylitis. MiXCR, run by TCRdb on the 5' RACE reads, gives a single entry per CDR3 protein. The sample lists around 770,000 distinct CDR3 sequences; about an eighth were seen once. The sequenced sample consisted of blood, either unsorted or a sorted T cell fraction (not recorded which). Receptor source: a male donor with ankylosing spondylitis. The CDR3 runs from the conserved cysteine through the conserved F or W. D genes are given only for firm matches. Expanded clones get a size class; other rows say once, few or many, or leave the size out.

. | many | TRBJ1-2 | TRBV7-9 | CASSLGPEGGYTF | TGTGCCAGCAGCTTAGGACCTGAGGGCGGCTACACCTTC
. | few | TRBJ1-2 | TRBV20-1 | CSARDTQGPQNTF | TGCAGTGCTAGAGATACCCAGGGGCCCCAAAACACCTTC
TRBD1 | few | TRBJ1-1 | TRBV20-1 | CSASRDRNLYTEAFF | TGCAGTGCTAGCCGGGACAGAAACCTCTACACTGAAGCTTTCTTT
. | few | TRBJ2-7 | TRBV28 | CATAGLGRDYEQYF | TGTGCCACCGCCGGCCTTGGGCGGGATTACGAGCAGTACTTC
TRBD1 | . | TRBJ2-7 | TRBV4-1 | CASSLRQGLGYEQYF | TGCGCCAGCAGCCTAAGACAGGGGCTCGGGTACGAGCAGTACTTC
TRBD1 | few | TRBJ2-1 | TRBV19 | CASSILPGQGAHEQFF | TGTGCCAGTAGTATCCTACCGGGACAGGGCGCGCATGAGCAGTTCTTC
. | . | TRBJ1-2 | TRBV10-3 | CAISDVNYGYTF | TGTGCCATCAGTGATGTGAACTATGGCTACACCTTC
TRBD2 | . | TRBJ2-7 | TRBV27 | CASSRLAGGAYEQYF | TGTGCCAGCAGTAGACTAGCGGGGGGGGCCTACGAGCAGTACTTC
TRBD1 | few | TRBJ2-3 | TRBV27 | CASSSDRGWGTDTQYF | TGTGCCAGCAGTAGCGACAGGGGATGGGGCACAGATACGCAGTATTTT
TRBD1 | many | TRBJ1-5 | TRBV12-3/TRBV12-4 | CASSSYRGDQPQHF | TGTGCCAGCAGTTCCTACAGGGGAGATCAGCCCCAGCATTTT
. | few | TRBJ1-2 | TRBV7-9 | CASSLSMIDGYTF | TGTGCCAGCAGCTTGTCTATGATCGACGGCTACACCTTC
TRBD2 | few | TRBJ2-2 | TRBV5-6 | CASSPGLAEHTGELFF | TGTGCCAGCAGCCCCGGACTAGCGGAACACACCGGGGAGCTGTTTTTT
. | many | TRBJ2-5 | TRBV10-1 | CASSRAFGETQYF | TGCGCCAGCAGTCGGGCGTTTGGAGAGACCCAGTACTTC
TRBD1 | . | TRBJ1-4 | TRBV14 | CASSQGLRQGRSATNEKLFF | TGTGCCAGCAGCCAAGGACTGAGACAGGGTCGTTCCGCAACTAATGAAAAACTGTTTTTT
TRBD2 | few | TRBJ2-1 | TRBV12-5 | CASGLVLGLAGFEQFF | TGTGCTAGTGGTTTGGTACTTGGACTAGCGGGATTTGAGCAGTTCTTC
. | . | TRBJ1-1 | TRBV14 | CASSQDQGRNTEAFF | TGTGCCAGCAGCCAAGATCAGGGTAGGAACACTGAAGCTTTCTTT
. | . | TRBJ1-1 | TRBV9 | CASSAQGMHTEAFF | TGTGCCAGCAGCGCGCAGGGCATGCACACTGAAGCTTTCTTT
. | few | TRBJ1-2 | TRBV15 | CATSLLPLVRVGYTF | TGTGCCACCAGCCTCCTCCCCCTTGTACGCGTTGGCTACACCTTC